Sequencing of this T cell receptor beta chain was carried out in a study of beta chain features in type 1 diabetes. Across the study: Patients looked much like healthy donors when it came to age, gender and cell yields.

Sorting of CD4+ naive, central memory, regulatory and stem cell-like memory cells was performed via CD45RO/CCR7/CD25/CD127/CD95/CD27. The study, taken as a whole, reports: In the patient group, naive, central memory and Treg TCRB repertoires seemed more alike than in the healthy donor group.

Germline loops: CDR1 SGHRS, CDR2 YFSETQ. Trimming removed 4 bases at V and 4 bases at J, with 15 bases between. There are 14 residues in the CDR3. The entirety of the isolated RNA underwent reverse transcription, so expressed TCRB transcripts were sequenced. Approximately 3.5 million reads per sample were averaged for naive, central memory and regulatory samples. This table comes from immunoSEQ multiplex PCR, and its TCRdb copy is limited to in-frame clones, with some not included. Counted here are under 350,000 clones, under 8.5% occurring once; the ten biggest clones make up over 0.8%. For this clone: Its antigen is currently unknown.

The chain joins TRBV5-1 to TRBJ2-7; D unclear. Sequenced material: central memory CD4+ T cells from blood. The TCR was taken from a woman younger than 35 in good health. CDR3 nucleotides: TGCGCCAGCAGCAGCCAACCCGCCCGATACGAGCAGTACTTC. Protein product: CASSSQPARYEQYF. Full variable domain (missing parts from reference TRBV5-1 and TRBJ2-7): KAGVTQTPRYLIKTRGQQVTLSCSPISGHRSVSWYQQTPGQGLQFLFEYFSETQRNKGNFPGRFSGRQFSNSRSEMNVSTLELGDSALYLCASSSQPARYEQYFGPGTRLTVT.